Each of the 21 T cell receptor beta chains below was sequenced from the same sample in a study of CD8+ T cells in alopecia areata. Treatment specified: oral pan-JAK inhibitor, 5-10 mg twice daily. cDNA prepared by RNA extraction and subsequent reverse transcription served as the template for sequencing. Assay used: immunoSEQ multiplex PCR; TCRdb lists only in-frame clones, some missing. The sample shows approximately 280,000 clones, 55% to 75% of them seen only once. The input for sequencing was CD4+ T cells sorted from blood, taken at week 24, from a patient treated with tofacitinib. The receptors here all came from a human donor with alopecia areata.

This chain uses TRBV7-8 with TRBJ1-2; TRBD1 matches at 7 bases. CDR3 length: 15 amino acids. The junction had 9 bases not matched to a gene; V was cut back by 4 bases and J by 4 bases. Germline V gives CDR1 SGHVS, CDR2 FQNEAQ. The CDR3 loop is CASSSTGKVGYGYTF. The CDR3 nucleotides are TGTGCCAGCAGCTCGACAGGGAAGGTGGGCTATGGCTACACCTTC.

The chain is built from TRBV28 and TRBJ2-3; D uncertain. V lost 5 bases and J 3 bases, leaving 18 bases between the germline ends. The CDR3 contains 16 residues. Per germline, CDR1 MDHEN and CDR2 SYDVKM. CDR3 coding DNA: TGTGCCAGCAGTGCCAACCTACTTGGGCGGACAGATACGCAGTATTTT. Translating gives CASSANLLGRTDTQYF.

This chain uses TRBV6-5 with TRBJ2-7, with D possibly TRBD1 on 6 matching bases. V was cut by 1 base and J by 5 bases, with 15 bases left in between. Germline V lookup: CDR1 MNHEY, CDR2 SVGAGI. The CDR3 extends over 15 amino acids. CDR3 coding DNA: TGTGCCAGCAGTTACTACGGACAGAGTGGCAACGAGCAGTACTTC. Its protein is CASSYYGQSGNEQYF.

The chain is built from TRBV9 and TRBJ2-7; D call uncertain. The V and J ends lost 0 bases and 0 bases respectively, with 10 bases between them. The CDR3 covers 15 residues. CDR1 and CDR2 from the germline V gene are SGDLS and YYNGEE. In DNA, the CDR3 is TGTGCCAGCAGCGTAGACGGCAGGAGCTCCTACGAGCAGTACTTC. It translates to CASSVDGRSSYEQYF.

This clone occurred once. The chain couples TRBV27 to TRBJ1-4; perhaps TRBD1 as D (5 bases). The V end was cut by 2 bases, the J end by 10 bases, with 17 bases between. The CDR3 extends over 15 amino acids. Germline-derived CDR1 and CDR2 are MNHEY and SMNVEV (reference sequence). The DNA of the CDR3 is TGTGCCAGCAGTTTAAGGTCCAGGGTCCAAGGAAAACTGTTTTTT. Translation gives CASSLRSRVQGKLFF.

This clone was picked up a small number of times. V and J are TRBV29-1 and TRBJ2-5; maybe TRBD1 (6 bases). The CDR3 covers 15 residues. Trimming shortened V by 2 bases and J by 2 bases, and 15 bases separated the two germline ends. Germline loops: CDR1 SQVTM, CDR2 ANQGSEA. CDR3 region: CSVEITGTQQETQYF. CDR3 bases: TGCAGCGTTGAAATAACCGGGACACAACAAGAGACCCAGTACTTC.

This chain connects TRBV30 to TRBJ1-2, with a weak D call TRBD1 (5 bases). V lost 2 bases and J 4 bases, leaving 8 bases between the germline ends. This CDR3 comprises 12 residues. Germline CDR1 and CDR2: GTSNPN and SVGIG (reference sequence). CDR3 nucleotides: TGTGCCTGGAGTTCGACAGCCTATGGCTACACCTTC. Translated: CAWSSTAYGYTF.

The chain carries TRBV19 and TRBJ1-6; TRBD1 matches at 8 bases. The CDR3 sequence is 15 residues long. Trimming took 4 bases from V and 6 from J; bases not matched to a gene: 5. Per germline, CDR1 LNHDA and CDR2 SQIVND (reference sequence). The DNA of the CDR3 is TGTGCCAGTAGTAGTGGGACAGGCCTTAATTCACCCCTCCACTTT. This codes for CASSSGTGLNSPLHF.

V usage is TRBV13 and J usage is TRBJ2-3; D not certain. V was clipped by 5 bases and J by 0 bases, with 15 bases between them. Germline-derived CDR1 and CDR2 are PRHDT and FYEKMQ (reference sequence). There are 16 residues in the CDR3. CDR3 residues: CASSPRRYDSTDTQYF. The CDR3 bases are TGTGCCAGCAGCCCTCGTCGGTACGACAGCACAGATACGCAGTATTTT.

This clone was observed a few times. This chain links TRBV4-1 with TRBJ2-7; D is ambiguous. Germline V gene data show CDR1 as MGHRA and CDR2 as YSYEKL. The V end was cut by 0 bases, the J end by 0 bases, with 9 bases between. The CDR3 totals 15 residues. CDR3 amino acids: CASSQEKLSSYEQYF. The CDR3 DNA is TGCGCCAGCAGCCAAGAGAAGCTTAGCTCCTACGAGCAGTACTTC.

This clone has only a few counts. This sequence joins TRBV10-3 and TRBJ1-1; D remains unclear. The CDR3 sequence is 13 residues long. With 2 bases removed from V and 4 bases from J, the gap between germline ends came to 8 bases. Germline-derived CDR1 and CDR2 are ENHRY and SYGVKD. CDR3 DNA: TGTGCCATCAGTGAGACGAAGGGCACTGAAGCTTTCTTT. Translation: CAISETKGTEAFF.

The J gene is TRBJ2-7, the V gene TRBV7-2, with D possibly TRBD1 on 6 matching bases. The germline V and J ends were trimmed by 5 bases and 3 bases, with 14 bases remaining between them. Germline-derived CDR1 and CDR2 are SGHTA and FQGNSA. The CDR3 extends over 14 amino acids. As DNA, the CDR3 is TGTGCCAGCAGCGCCCGCCGGGACAACTACGAGCAGTACTTC. Translation: CASSARRDNYEQYF.

This sequence joins TRBV6-5 and TRBJ1-2; 7 bases match TRBD1. CDR1 is MNHEY and CDR2 is SVGAGI in the germline V gene. This CDR3 spans 13 amino acids. The trim removed 5 bases at V and 8 bases at J, leaving 8 bases unmatched. The DNA for the CDR3 is TGTGCCAGCAGTCCCGGACAGGTGGGGGGCTACACCTTC. Protein product: CASSPGQVGGYTF.

The V and J genes are TRBV19 and TRBJ1-5; D not certain. V lost 6 bases to trimming and J lost 0 bases, with 9 bases between them. CDR1 is LNHDA, CDR2 SQIVND, per germline (reference sequence). This CDR3 comprises 14 residues. CDR3 DNA: TGTGCCAGTAGCCAACGGAGTAGCAATCAGCCCCAGCATTTT. Translation: CASSQRSSNQPQHF.

This clone appeared a few times. V is TRBV27 and J is TRBJ1-6; 7 bases fit TRBD1. V was clipped by 0 bases and J by 8 bases; unmatched bases: 4. This CDR3 has 15 amino acids. CDR1 MNHEY and CDR2 SMNVEV come from the germline V gene (reference sequence). The CDR3 reads CASSLSRQGYSPLHF. CDR3 DNA: TGTGCCAGCAGTTTATCCCGACAGGGTTATTCACCCCTCCACTTT.

The V gene is TRBV19, the J gene TRBJ1-1, with D possibly matching TRBD1 (6 bases). The CDR3 sequence is 15 residues long. V lost 4 bases and J 0 bases, leaving 12 bases between the germline ends. Germline V lookup: CDR1 LNHDA, CDR2 SQIVND (reference sequence). The CDR3 here is CASSRGRGVNTEAFF. CDR3 coding DNA: TGTGCCAGTAGTAGGGGGCGAGGGGTGAACACTGAAGCTTTCTTT.

This chain connects TRBV27 to TRBJ1-5; D unresolved. V lost 2 bases to trimming and J lost 6 bases, with 8 bases between them. The germline V gene encodes CDR1 MNHEY and CDR2 SMNVEV (reference sequence). The CDR3 has 13 residues. CDR3 sequence: CASSLRIFQPQHF. The CDR3 DNA reads as TGTGCCAGCAGTTTAAGGATATTTCAGCCCCAGCATTTT.

This clone occurred many times. This sequence joins TRBV7-2 and TRBJ2-2; no definite D call. This CDR3 has 14 amino acids. The V gene lost 5 bases and the J gene lost 4 bases, with 11 bases spanning the gap. Germline CDR1 SGHTA, CDR2 FQGNSA. CDR3 region: CASSPLKGTGELFF. CDR3 coding DNA: TGTGCCAGCAGCCCCCTCAAAGGCACCGGGGAGCTGTTTTTT.

As regards this clone: At one of its ends the junction is not consistent with the germline gene, which may arise from a read error. The same CDR3 can be traced to other DNA sequences in this sample. The chain recombines TRBV15 with TRBJ2-7; TRBD1 aligns across 7 bases. The germline CDR1 and CDR2 sequences are LNHNV and YYDKDF (reference sequence). The CDR3 contains 14 residues. CDR3 in DNA: TGTGCCACCAGCCGAGACAGGGCCTCCTACGAGCAGTACTTC. It is translated as CATSRDRASYEQYF.

The table lists this clone with a few counts. This chain connects TRBV9 to TRBJ2-5; a weak D match, TRBD1 (6 bases). V gave up 2 bases and J gave up 2 bases, with 16 bases separating them. The CDR3 is made up of 16 amino acids. Germline CDR1 is SGDLS and CDR2 is YYNGEE. CDR3 in amino acids: CASSVRRGVGQETQYF. DNA of the CDR3: TGTGCCAGCAGCGTCCGCAGGGGAGTCGGGCAAGAGACCCAGTACTTC.

This chain connects TRBV6-6 to TRBJ2-5, with D possibly TRBD2 on 6 matching bases. Trimming took 0 bases from V and 5 from J, leaving 10 bases between them. The CDR3 has 14 residues. Germline CDR1 and CDR2: MNHNY and SVGAGI (reference sequence). The CDR3 DNA is TGTGCCAGCAGTTACTCGGAGGGGAAGGAGACCCAGTACTTC. Amino acids: CASSYSEGKETQYF.